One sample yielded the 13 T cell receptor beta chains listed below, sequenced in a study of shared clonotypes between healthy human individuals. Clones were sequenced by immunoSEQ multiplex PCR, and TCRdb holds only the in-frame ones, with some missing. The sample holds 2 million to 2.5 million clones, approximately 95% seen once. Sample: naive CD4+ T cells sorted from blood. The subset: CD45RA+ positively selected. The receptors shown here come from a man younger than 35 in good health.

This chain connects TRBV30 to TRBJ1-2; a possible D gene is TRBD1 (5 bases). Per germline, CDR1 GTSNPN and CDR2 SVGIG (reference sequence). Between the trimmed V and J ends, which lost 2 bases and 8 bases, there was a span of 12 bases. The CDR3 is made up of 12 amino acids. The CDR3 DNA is TGTGCCTGGAGTCCCTACGGGGCGGGCTACACCTTC. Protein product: CAWSPYGAGYTF.

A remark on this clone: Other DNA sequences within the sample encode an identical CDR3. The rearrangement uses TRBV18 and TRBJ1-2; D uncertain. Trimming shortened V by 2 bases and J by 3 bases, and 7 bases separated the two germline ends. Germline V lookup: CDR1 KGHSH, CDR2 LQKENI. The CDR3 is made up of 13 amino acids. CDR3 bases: TGTGCCAGCTCACCAGGCGGGGACTATGGCTACACCTTC. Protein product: CASSPGGDYGYTF.

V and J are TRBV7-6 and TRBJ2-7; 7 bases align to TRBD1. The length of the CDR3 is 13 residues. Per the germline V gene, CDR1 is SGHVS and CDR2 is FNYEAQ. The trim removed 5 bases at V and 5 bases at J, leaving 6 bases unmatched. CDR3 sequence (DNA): TGTGCCAGCAGCCCGACAGGGCGGAACGAGCAGTACTTC. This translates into CASSPTGRNEQYF.

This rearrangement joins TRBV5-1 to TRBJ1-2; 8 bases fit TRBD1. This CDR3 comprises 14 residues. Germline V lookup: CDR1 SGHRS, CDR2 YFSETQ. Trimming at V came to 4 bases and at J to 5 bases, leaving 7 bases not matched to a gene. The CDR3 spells CASSRRGQVYGYTF. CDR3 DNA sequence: TGCGCCAGCAGCCGCAGGGGGCAGGTTTATGGCTACACCTTC.

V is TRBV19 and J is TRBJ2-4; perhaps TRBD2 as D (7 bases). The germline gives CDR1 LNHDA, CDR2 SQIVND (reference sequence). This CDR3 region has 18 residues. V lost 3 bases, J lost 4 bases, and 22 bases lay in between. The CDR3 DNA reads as TGTGCCAGTAGTATGGCGGGGGCCGTTCTACCAAAGAAAAACATTCAGTACTTC. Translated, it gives CASSMAGAVLPKKNIQYF.

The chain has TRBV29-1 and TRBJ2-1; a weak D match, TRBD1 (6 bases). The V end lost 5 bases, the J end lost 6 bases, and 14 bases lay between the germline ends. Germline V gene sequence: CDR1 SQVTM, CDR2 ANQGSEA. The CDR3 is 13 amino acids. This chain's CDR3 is CSVSGHPSNEQFF. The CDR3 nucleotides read TGCAGCGTTTCGGGACACCCCTCCAATGAGCAGTTCTTC.

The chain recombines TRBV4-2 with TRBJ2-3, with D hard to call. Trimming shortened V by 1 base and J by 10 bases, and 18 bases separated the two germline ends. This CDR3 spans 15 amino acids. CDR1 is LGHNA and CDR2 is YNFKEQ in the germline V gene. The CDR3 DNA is TGTGCCAGCAGCCAAGGTCACTCTCCCAATGGGGCGCAGTATTTT. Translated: CASSQGHSPNGAQYF.

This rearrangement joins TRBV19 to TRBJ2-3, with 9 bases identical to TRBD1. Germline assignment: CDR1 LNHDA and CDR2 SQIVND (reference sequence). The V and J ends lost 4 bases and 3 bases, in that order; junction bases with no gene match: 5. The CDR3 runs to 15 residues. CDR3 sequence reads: CASSTPGTGTDTQYF. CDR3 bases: TGTGCCAGTAGTACCCCCGGGACAGGGACAGATACGCAGTATTTT.

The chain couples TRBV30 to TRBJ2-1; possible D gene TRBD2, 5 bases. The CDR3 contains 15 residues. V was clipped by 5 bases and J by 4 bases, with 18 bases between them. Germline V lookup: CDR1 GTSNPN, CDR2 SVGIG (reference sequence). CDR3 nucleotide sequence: TGTGCCTGGTCGACCGGCGGTTGGGAGTACAATGAGCAGTTCTTC. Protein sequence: CAWSTGGWEYNEQFF.

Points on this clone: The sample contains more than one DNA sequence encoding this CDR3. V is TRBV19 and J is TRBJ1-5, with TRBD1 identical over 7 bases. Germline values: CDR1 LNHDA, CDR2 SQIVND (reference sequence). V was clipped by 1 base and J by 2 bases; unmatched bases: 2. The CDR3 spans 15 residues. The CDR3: CASSIVTGGNQPQHF. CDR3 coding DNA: TGTGCCAGTAGTATAGTTACAGGGGGCAATCAGCCCCAGCATTTT.

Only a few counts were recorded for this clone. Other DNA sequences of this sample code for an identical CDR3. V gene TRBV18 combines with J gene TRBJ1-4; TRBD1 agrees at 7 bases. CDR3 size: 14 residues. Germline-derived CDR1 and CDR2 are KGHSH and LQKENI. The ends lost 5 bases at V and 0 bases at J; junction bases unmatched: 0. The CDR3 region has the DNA TGTGCCAGCTCAGGGACAGCAACTAATGAAAAACTGTTTTTT. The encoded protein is CASSGTATNEKLFF. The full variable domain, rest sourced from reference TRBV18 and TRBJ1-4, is NAGVMQNPRHLVRRRGQEARLRCSPMKGHSHVYWYRQLPEEGLKFMVYLQKENIIDESGMPKERFSAEFPKEGPSILRIQQVVRGDSAAYFCASSGTATNEKLFFGSGTQLSVL.

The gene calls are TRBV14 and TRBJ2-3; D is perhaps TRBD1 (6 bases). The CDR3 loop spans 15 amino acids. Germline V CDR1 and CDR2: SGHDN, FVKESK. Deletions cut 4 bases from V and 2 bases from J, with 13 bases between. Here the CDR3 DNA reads TGTGCCAGCAGCCCCCAGGGGCGGGTCACAGATACGCAGTATTTT. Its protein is CASSPQGRVTDTQYF.

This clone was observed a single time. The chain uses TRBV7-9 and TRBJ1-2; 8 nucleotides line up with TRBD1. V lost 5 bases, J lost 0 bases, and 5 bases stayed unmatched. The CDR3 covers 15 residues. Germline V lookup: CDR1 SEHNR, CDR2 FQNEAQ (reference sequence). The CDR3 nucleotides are TGTGCCAGCAGCACATCGACAGGGGCTAACTATGGCTACACCTTC. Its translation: CASSTSTGANYGYTF.